These T cell receptor beta chains were read from a single sample in a study of OX40 agonist ivuxolimab in advanced cancers. Assay used: immunoSEQ multiplex PCR; TCRdb lists only in-frame clones, some missing. This table holds 30,000 to 45,000 clones, roughly four fifths found once. This material consisted of CD4+ or CD8+ T cells sorted from blood, taken in a trial of the OX40 agonist ivuxolimab. These receptors were obtained from an adult with an advanced solid tumor such as melanoma, head and neck, liver or kidney cancer. The CDR3 runs from the conserved cysteine through the conserved F or W. Fields, in order: J gene, clone size, V gene, D gene, CDR3 DNA, CDR3 protein. D genes are given only for firm matches. Not every row has a clone size; where given, it reads once, few, many or a size class.

>TRBJ2-1|NA|TRBV5-1|TRBD1
TGCGCCAGCAGCGGCTCGGGACAGTACAATGAGCAGTTCTTC
CASSGSGQYNEQFF
>TRBJ2-7|NA|TRBV7-2|NA
TGTGCCAGCAGCTTCCGACGAGAGCAGTACTTC
CASSFRREQYF
>TRBJ1-4|NA|TRBV2|NA
TGTGCCAGCGAGCAGGCAGCAACTAATGAAAAACTGTTTTTT
CASEQAATNEKLFF
>TRBJ1-6|NA|TRBV11-2|NA
TGTGCCAGCAGCTTATACCGGCAGGAGAGACTTCTCTATAATTCACCCCTCCACTTT
CASSLYRQERLLYNSPLHF
>TRBJ2-7|NA|TRBV19|TRBD2
TGTGCCAGTAGTAAAGCGGGACTAGCCGCCTACGAGCAGTACTTC
CASSKAGLAAYEQYF
>TRBJ1-2|NA|TRBV30|TRBD1
TGTGCCTGGATCCGCCCGGACAGGCGACTTAACTATGGCTACACCTTC
CAWIRPDRRLNYGYTF
>TRBJ2-7|NA|TRBV11-3|NA
TGTGCCAGCAGCTTTCGGGGAAGTAACGAGCAGTACTTC
CASSFRGSNEQYF
>TRBJ1-4|NA|TRBV19|TRBD1
TGTGCCAGTAGGCGACAGGGAACTAATGAAAAACTGTTTTTT
CASRRQGTNEKLFF
>TRBJ2-1|once|TRBV30|NA
TGTGCCTGGAGGCGTATCCCAGGGAATGAGCAGTTCTTC
CAWRRIPGNEQFF
>TRBJ2-1|NA|TRBV9|TRBD2
TGTGCCAGCAGCGCCCCAGTAGCGGGAGTAAGGGGTGAGCAGTTCTTC
CASSAPVAGVRGEQFF